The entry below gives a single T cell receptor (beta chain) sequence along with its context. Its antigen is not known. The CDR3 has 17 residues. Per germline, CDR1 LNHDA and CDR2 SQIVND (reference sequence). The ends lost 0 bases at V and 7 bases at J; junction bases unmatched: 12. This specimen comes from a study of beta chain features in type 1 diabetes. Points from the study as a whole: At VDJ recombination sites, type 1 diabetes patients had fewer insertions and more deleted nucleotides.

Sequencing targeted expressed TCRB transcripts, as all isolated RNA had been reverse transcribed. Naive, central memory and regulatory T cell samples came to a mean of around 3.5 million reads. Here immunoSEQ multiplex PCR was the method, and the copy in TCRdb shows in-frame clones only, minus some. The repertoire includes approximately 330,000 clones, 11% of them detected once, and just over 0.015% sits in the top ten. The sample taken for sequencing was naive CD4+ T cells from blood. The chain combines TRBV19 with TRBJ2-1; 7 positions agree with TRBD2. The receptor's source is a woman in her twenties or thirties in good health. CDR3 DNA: TGTGCCAGTAGTATAGATGCCTGGCTAGCGGACGGAAATGAGCAGTTCTTC. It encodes CASSIDAWLADGNEQFF.